The source of this T cell receptor beta chain is a study of technical replicates of blood from several donors. This table comes from immunoSEQ multiplex PCR, and its TCRdb copy is limited to in-frame clones, with some not included. This table holds under 80,000 clones, 91% found once. This CDR3 contains 13 residues. Germline assignment: CDR1 MNHEY and CDR2 SVGAGI. V was pared by 9 bases and J by 4 bases, with 5 bases of the junction left unmatched. The sample consisted of T cells isolated from PBMCs. This clonotype was obtained from a human donor in good health. Some clones in this sample may be carry-over from other donors' samples. The chain links TRBV6-5 to TRBJ1-4; 7 nucleotides line up with TRBD1. The CDR3 sequence is CASTDRINEKLFF. The CDR3 DNA follows: TGTGCCAGTACGGACAGGATTAATGAAAAACTGTTTTTT.